These 4 T cell receptor beta chains share one sample of origin, sequenced in a study of CD8 T cells in ankylosing spondylitis. The antigens these receptors bind are not known. Notes on the study in general: Eight or nine highly homologous variants made up a TCR beta motif that seemed to typify ankylosing spondylitis blood.

MiXCR was run by TCRdb on the 5' RACE reads, yielding one entry per CDR3 protein. The sample carries roughly 700,000 distinct CDR3 sequences, roughly 20% recorded once. Sequencing was carried out using blood, either unsorted or a sorted T cell fraction (not recorded which). These TCRs come from a male donor with ankylosing spondylitis.

This clonotype was recorded many times. The rearrangement links TRBV3-1 to TRBJ1-1, with TRBD1 as a possible D gene (5 bases). This CDR3 spans 13 amino acids. Germline CDR1 is LGHDT and CDR2 is YNNKEL (reference sequence). The ends were cut back, 0 bases at V and 4 bases at J, with 6 bases in the middle. The CDR3 bases are TGTGCCAGCAGCCAAGAAGGGGTCACTGAAGCTTTCTTT. Its translation: CASSQEGVTEAFF.

V gene TRBV5-6 combines with J gene TRBJ2-7; D is uncertain. CDR3 size: 12 residues. Germline V gene sequence: CDR1 SGHDT, CDR2 YYEEEE. The V and J ends lost 4 bases and 6 bases respectively, with 11 bases between them. For the CDR3, the DNA is TGTGCCAGCAGCGCAGACATCCGCGAGCAGTACTTC. Its translation is CASSADIREQYF.

This clonotype was recorded many times. One end of the junction is discordant with germline, which a read error may explain. V and J are TRBV5-1 and TRBJ2-5; D uncertain. The germline CDR1 and CDR2 sequences are SGHRS and YFSETQ. This CDR3 has 13 residues. The CDR3 DNA reads as TGTGCCAGCAGCTCCACGGGTGTGGAGACCCAGTACTTC. Its translation: CASSSTGVETQYF.

This clonotype has more than one count but fewer than ten. The chain is built from TRBV5-1 and TRBJ2-7, with TRBD1 as a possible D gene (5 bases). CDR1 and CDR2 from the germline V gene are SGHRS and YFSETQ. This CDR3 comprises 14 residues. V was cut by 0 bases and J by 2 bases, with 9 bases left in between. This CDR3 reads CASSLEDTTYEQYF. CDR3 nucleotide sequence: TGCGCCAGCAGCTTGGAGGACACCACCTACGAGCAGTACTTC.